This T cell receptor beta chain derives from a study of OX40 agonist ivuxolimab in advanced cancers. The method was immunoSEQ multiplex PCR; TCRdb's version includes in-frame clones alone and lacks a portion of them. The sample lists 100,000 or so clones, 75% to 90% seen once, with around 0.16% in the top ten. This CDR3 is 14 amino acids long. The J segment lost 0 bases and the V segment lost 7 bases, leaving 5 bases of the junction unmatched. The germline V gene encodes CDR1 MNHNS and CDR2 SASEGT. The material sequenced was CD4+ or CD8+ T cells sorted from blood, taken in a trial of the OX40 agonist ivuxolimab. The V gene is TRBV6-1, the J gene TRBJ2-7, with 8 bases lining up with TRBD1. The origin of this receptor is an adult with an advanced solid tumor such as melanoma, head and neck, liver or kidney cancer. The CDR3 DNA reads TGTGCCAGCAACCCGACAGGGGCCTCCTACGAGCAGTACTTC. Its translation: CASNPTGASYEQYF.